This T cell receptor (beta chain) was sequenced for a study of somatic mutations in cytotoxic T cells in rheumatoid arthritis. This CDR3 has 14 residues. CDR1 is GTSNPN, CDR2 SVGIG, per germline (reference sequence). V gave up 3 bases and J gave up 0 bases, with 6 bases separating them. Produced via immunoSEQ multiplex PCR; TCRdb's table is partial and in-frame only. The data contain around 19,000 clones, about four fifths of them singletons. The receptor was derived from an adult with rheumatoid arthritis. The chain employs TRBV30 and TRBJ2-6; D not resolved. Source material: CD8+ T cells sorted from blood. In nucleotides, the CDR3 is TGTGCCTGGAGAGCATACTCTGGGGCCAACGTCCTGACTTTC. This encodes CAWRAYSGANVLTF.